This TCR beta chain was captured by sequencing in a study of a mutant IDH1 vaccine in newly diagnosed glioma. Study-wide background: Before enrollment, patients got radiotherapy alone, temozolomide alone, or mostly the combination. Whole-study results and caveats: Changes in the top peripheral T cell clonotypes seemingly had no bearing on pseudoprogression.

Remarks on this clone: Its antigen is undetermined. Within the sample, other DNA sequences also encode this same CDR3.

Data came from immunoSEQ multiplex PCR; TCRdb stores just in-frame clones and leaves some out. The sample holds about 56,000 clones, 80% to 90% seen once. As to time point: week 5, during vaccination. Every single dose of the vaccine, 300 ug of mutant IDH1 20-mer peptide, came with topical imiquimod. The length of the CDR3 is 14 residues. Germline assignment: CDR1 SGHRS and CDR2 YFSETQ. V lost 4 bases and J 4 bases, leaving 14 bases between the germline ends. The receptor's source is a woman aged 40 to 49 with glioma. The source material was PBMCs, sampled from a glioma patient whose treatment included an IDH1 peptide vaccine. The chain combines TRBV5-1 with TRBJ1-1, with D unresolved. CDR3 coding DNA: TGCGCCAGCAGCCTGGAAGGAGGGAGCACTGAAGCTTTCTTT. Protein sequence: CASSLEGGSTEAFF.